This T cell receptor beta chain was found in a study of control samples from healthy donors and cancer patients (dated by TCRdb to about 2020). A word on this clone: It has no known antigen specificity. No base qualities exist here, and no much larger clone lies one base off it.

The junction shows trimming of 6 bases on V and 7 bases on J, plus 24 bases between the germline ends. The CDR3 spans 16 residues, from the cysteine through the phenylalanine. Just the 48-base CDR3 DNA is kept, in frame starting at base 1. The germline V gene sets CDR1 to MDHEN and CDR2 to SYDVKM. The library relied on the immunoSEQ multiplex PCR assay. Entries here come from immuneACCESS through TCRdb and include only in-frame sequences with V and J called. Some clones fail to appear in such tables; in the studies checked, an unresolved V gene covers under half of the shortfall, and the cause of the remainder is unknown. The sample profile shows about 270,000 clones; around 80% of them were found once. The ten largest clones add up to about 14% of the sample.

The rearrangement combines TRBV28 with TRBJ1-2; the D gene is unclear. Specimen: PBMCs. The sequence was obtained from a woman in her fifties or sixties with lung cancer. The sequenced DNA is TGTGCCAGCAGCCACAGTAGTCGGGCCCCGGGCGCTGGCTACACCTTC. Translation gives CASSHSSRAPGAGYTF.